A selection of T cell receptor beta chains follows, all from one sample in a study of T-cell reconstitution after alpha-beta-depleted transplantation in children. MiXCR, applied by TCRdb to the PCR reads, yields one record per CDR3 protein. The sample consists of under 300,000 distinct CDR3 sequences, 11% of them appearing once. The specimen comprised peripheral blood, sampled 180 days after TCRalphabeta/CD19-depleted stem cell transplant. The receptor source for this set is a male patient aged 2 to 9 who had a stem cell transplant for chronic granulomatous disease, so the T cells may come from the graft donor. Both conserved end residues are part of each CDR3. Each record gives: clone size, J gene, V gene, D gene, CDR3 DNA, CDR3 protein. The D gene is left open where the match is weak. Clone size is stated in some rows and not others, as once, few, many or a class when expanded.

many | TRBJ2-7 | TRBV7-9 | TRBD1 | TGTGCCAGCAGCGCCGGGACAGCGCAGTACTTC | CASSAGTAQYF
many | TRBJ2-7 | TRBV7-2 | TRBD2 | TGTGCCAGCAGCCCCCTCCTTAGACTAGCTGTCTACGAGCAGTACTTC | CASSPLLRLAVYEQYF
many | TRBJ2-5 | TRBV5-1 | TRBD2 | TGCGCCAGCGCCTCCGGGACTAGCCATGAGACCCAGTACTTC | CASASGTSHETQYF
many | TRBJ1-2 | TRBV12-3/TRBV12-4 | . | TGTGCCAGCAGTAAAAGGGGGGGCTATGGCTACACCTTC | CASSKRGGYGYTF
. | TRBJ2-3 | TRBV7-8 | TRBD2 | TGTGCCAGCATCAGAGGGGCTAGCGGGCCCACAGATACGCAGTATTTT | CASIRGASGPTDTQYF
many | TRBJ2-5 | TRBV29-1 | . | TGCAGCTCCTTTCTGACAGCTTACCAAGAGACCCAGTACTTC | CSSFLTAYQETQYF
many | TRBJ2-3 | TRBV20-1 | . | TGCAGTGCTGGGGCGACTAGAGCGGATACGCAGTATTTT | CSAGATRADTQYF
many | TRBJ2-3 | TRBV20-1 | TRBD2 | TGCAGTGCCCCGGCGAGCGGGGGGGATACGCAGTATTTT | CSAPASGGDTQYF
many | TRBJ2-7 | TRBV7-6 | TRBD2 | TGTGCCAGCAGCTCGCGGACTAGCGGGGCCTTCTACGAGCAGTACTTC | CASSSRTSGAFYEQYF
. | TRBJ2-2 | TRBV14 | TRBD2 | TGTGCCAGCAGCCAATCCTTCGGCATTAGCGGGGGTATACCGAACACCGGGGAGCTGTTTTTT | CASSQSFGISGGIPNTGELFF
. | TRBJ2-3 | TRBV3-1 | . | TGTGCCAGCAGCTCCCGGACCCCAAGCACAGATACGCAGTATTTT | CASSSRTPSTDTQYF
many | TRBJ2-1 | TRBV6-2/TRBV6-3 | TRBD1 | TGTGCCAGCAGTTACCGCCGGGACAGAGGCGCCCTAAACTCCTACAATGAGCAGTTCTTC | CASSYRRDRGALNSYNEQFF
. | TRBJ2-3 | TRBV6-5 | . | TGTGCCAGCAGTTACGGGGGAAATACGCAGTATTTT | CASSYGGNTQYF
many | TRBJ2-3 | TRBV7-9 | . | TGTGCCAGCAGCTTAGGCCGGGGTTTCACAGATACGCAGTATTTT | CASSLGRGFTDTQYF
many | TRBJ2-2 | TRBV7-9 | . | TGTGCCAGCAGAGAGGGGCTGAACACCGGGGAGCTGTTTTTT | CASREGLNTGELFF
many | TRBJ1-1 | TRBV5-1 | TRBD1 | TGCGCCAGCAGCTTGACTGGACAGGGGAACACTGAAGCTTTCTTT | CASSLTGQGNTEAFF
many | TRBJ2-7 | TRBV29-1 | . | TGCAGCGTGAGGATGGGGCCCTACGAGCAGTACTTC | CSVRMGPYEQYF
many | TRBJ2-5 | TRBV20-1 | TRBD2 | TGCAGCATGGGTGGGGATTTGCTAGCGGGAGGTCAAGAGACCCAGTACTTC | CSMGGDLLAGGQETQYF
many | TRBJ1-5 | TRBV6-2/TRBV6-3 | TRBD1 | TGTGCCAGCAGTCGGGGGACAGGGAGTAATCAGCCCCAGCATTTT | CASSRGTGSNQPQHF
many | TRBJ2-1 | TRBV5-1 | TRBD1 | TGCGCCAGCAGCGAATCGACAGGGTTGGATGAGCAGTTCTTC | CASSESTGLDEQFF
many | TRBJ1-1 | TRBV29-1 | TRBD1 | TGCAGCGGAGGGGACAGGGGGCGGGAGGTGGACACTGAAGCTTTCTTT | CSGGDRGREVDTEAFF
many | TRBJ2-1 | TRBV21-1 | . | TGTGCCAGCGGGGAAACTAGCGGGGGGCTTCACAATGAGCAGTTCTTC | CASGETSGGLHNEQFF
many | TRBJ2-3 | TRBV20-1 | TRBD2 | TGCAGTGCTAGAGGGGGGACTAGCGGCCGCACAGATACGCAGTATTTT | CSARGGTSGRTDTQYF
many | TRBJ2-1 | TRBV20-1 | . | TGCAGTGCTAGAGAGAGGGTTCGGGATTTCCATGAGCAGTTCTTC | CSARERVRDFHEQFF
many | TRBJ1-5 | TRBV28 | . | TGTGCCAGCAGTTTTGGAAAGTTTAGGCCCCAGCATTTT | CASSFGKFRPQHF
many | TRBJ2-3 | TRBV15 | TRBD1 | TGTGCCACGAGGACAGGTTCGACTAGCACAGATACGCAGTATTTT | CATRTGSTSTDTQYF
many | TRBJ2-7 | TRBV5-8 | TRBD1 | TGTGCCAGCAGCCGGACAGGGGTCGGTGAGCAGTACTTC | CASSRTGVGEQYF
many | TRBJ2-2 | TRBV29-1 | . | TGCAGCGTCCTGCGGGATACGAACACCGGGGAGCTGTTTTTT | CSVLRDTNTGELFF
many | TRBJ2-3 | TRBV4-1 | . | TGCGCCAGCAGCCATCCACTACTCACAGATACGCAGTATTTT | CASSHPLLTDTQYF
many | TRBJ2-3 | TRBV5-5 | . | TGTGCCAGCAGCTTGGTGGCGGGTTACACAGATACGCAGTATTTT | CASSLVAGYTDTQYF
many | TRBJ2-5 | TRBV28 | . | TGTGCCAGCAGTTTTCCCGAGGAAGGGAGCCAAGAGACCCAGTACTTC | CASSFPEEGSQETQYF
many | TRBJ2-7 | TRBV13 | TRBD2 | TGTGCCAGCAGCGCGGGACTACACGTCTACGAGCAGTACTTC | CASSAGLHVYEQYF
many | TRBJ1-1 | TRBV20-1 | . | TGCAGTGCCAGAACAGTCCTCATCACTGAAGCTTTCTTT | CSARTVLITEAFF
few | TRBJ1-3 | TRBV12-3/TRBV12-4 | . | TGTGCCAGCAGCCCCCTAGCTGGGCCTCTTGGTAGCACCATATATTTT | CASSPLAGPLGSTIYF
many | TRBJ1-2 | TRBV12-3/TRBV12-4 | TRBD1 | TGTGCCAGCAGTTTAGCCCCAGGGGGCGGCGGCTACACCTTC | CASSLAPGGGGYTF
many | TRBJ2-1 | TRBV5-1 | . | TGCGCCAGCACCCCGACGGGAGTGTCCTACAATGAGCAGTTCTTC | CASTPTGVSYNEQFF
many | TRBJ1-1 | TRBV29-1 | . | TGCAGCGTTGATGCGGTAGGAATGAACACTGAAGCTTTCTTT | CSVDAVGMNTEAFF
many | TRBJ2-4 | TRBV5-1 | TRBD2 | TGCGCCAGCAGCTTGGCGGGACTAGCTGGTGTAGCCAAAAACATTCAGTACTTC | CASSLAGLAGVAKNIQYF
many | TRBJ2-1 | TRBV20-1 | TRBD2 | TGCAGTGCTACAGGGACTAGCGACCTTAATGAGCAGTTCTTC | CSATGTSDLNEQFF